The T cell receptor (beta chain) described here comes from a study of read filtering for tumor transcriptome and immune sequencing. At the level of the study: DNase treatment preceded whole-transcriptome library preparation. TCR-mapped reads were about 3.5 to 10.27 million with IR-seq versus about 75 to 1,400 with RNA-seq.

This clonotype was seen repeatedly, ten times or more. Its specificity is not known. This library used roughly 0.4 ug RNA and molecular barcoded adaptors spanning alpha/delta and beta/gamma chains. TCRdb used MiXCR to reprocess the reads, holding one entry per CDR3 protein. Here the sample spans about 90,000 distinct CDR3 sequences, over 9% being singletons. Study-level findings and limits: Correlation between methods rose after single-read clonotypes were removed.

CDR1 SGHAT and CDR2 FQNNGV come from the germline V gene. The length of the CDR3 is 14 residues. With 5 bases removed from V and 4 bases from J, the gap between germline ends came to 12 bases. Source material: a population of CD138-negative cells sorted from bone marrow. The chain is built from TRBV11-2 and TRBJ2-1; D is uncertain. The TCR sequence derives from a donor at least 40 years old with multiple myeloma. The DNA of the CDR3 is TGTGCCAGCAGCCCATCCGGGCTTTACAATGAGCAGTTCTTC. It yields the protein CASSPSGLYNEQFF.